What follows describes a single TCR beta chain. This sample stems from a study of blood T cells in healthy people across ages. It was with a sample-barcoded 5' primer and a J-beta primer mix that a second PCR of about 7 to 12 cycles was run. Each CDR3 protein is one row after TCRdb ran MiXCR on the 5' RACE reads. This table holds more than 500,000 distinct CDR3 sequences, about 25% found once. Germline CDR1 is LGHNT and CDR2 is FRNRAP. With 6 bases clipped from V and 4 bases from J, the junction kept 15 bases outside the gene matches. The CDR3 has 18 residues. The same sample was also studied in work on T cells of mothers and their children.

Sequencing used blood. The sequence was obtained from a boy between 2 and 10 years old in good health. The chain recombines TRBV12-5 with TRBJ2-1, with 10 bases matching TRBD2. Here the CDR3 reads CASGPLGLALEPYNEQFF. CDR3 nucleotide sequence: TGTGCTAGTGGCCCCTTGGGACTAGCGCTAGAACCTTACAATGAGCAGTTCTTC.